The 28 T cell receptor beta chains below come from one sample, sequenced in a study of blood T cell repertoires in COVID-19. Measured with immunoSEQ multiplex PCR; TCRdb has only the in-frame clones, and not every one. Here the sample spans about 39,000 clones, about 80% being singletons. The sample comprised peripheral blood. Receptor source: a man in his fifties or sixties with active or convalescent COVID-19.

This clone was detected only a few times. This chain connects TRBV11-3 to TRBJ2-1; D might be TRBD2 (6 bases). V was shortened by 5 bases and J by 5 bases, with 10 bases between the two germline ends. The CDR3 is 13 residues long. The germline CDR1 and CDR2 sequences are SGHNT and YENEEA. The CDR3 DNA follows: TGTGCCAGCAGCGCGGGACCCAACAATGAGCAGTTCTTC. It translates to CASSAGPNNEQFF.

V and J are TRBV29-1 and TRBJ2-7; 9 bases align to TRBD1. The CDR3 has 13 amino acids. V gave up 2 bases and J gave up 6 bases; unmatched junction bases: 5. Germline CDR1 is SQVTM and CDR2 is ANQGSEA. CDR3 sequence: CSVESGQGSEQYF. DNA for the CDR3: TGCAGCGTTGAATCGGGACAGGGAAGCGAGCAGTACTTC.

The rearrangement uses TRBV19 and TRBJ1-1, with 10 bases fitting TRBD1. V shed 3 bases, J shed 2 bases, and the junction held 3 bases outside the gene matches. The CDR3 runs 15 residues. Germline V gene sequence: CDR1 LNHDA, CDR2 SQIVND (reference sequence). CDR3 in amino acids: CASSMTGGVNTEAFF. Written as DNA, the CDR3 is TGTGCCAGTAGTATGACAGGGGGCGTCAACACTGAAGCTTTCTTT. The full variable domain, completed using reference TRBV19 and TRBJ1-1, is DGGITQSPKYLFRKEGQNVTLSCEQNLNHDAMYWYRQDPGQGLRLIYYSQIVNDFQKGDIAEGYSVSREKKESFPLTVTSAQKNPTAFYLCASSMTGGVNTEAFFGQGTRLTVV.

The J gene is TRBJ2-1, the V gene TRBV5-4; 9 nucleotides align to TRBD1. The length of the CDR3 is 14 residues. V lost 0 bases and J lost 8; bases outside the gene matches: 3. The germline V gene encodes CDR1 SGHNT and CDR2 YYREEE (reference sequence). The CDR3 nucleotides read TGTGCCAGCAGCTTGGACAGGGGGCGGGATGAGCAGTTCTTC. Its translation: CASSLDRGRDEQFF.

This rearrangement joins TRBV7-9 to TRBJ2-3; 7 bases fit TRBD1. The CDR3 runs 18 residues. CDR1 is SEHNR, CDR2 FQNEAQ, per germline (reference sequence). The trim removed 3 bases at V and 2 bases at J, leaving 14 bases unmatched. In nucleotides, the CDR3 is TGTGCCAGCAGCTTCTCGACCCGGGACAGCCGTGACACAGATACGCAGTATTTT. Encoded protein: CASSFSTRDSRDTDTQYF.

The chain carries TRBV5-5 and TRBJ2-7, with D tentatively TRBD1 (6 bases). From germline, CDR1 is SGHKS and CDR2 YYEKEE (reference sequence). The CDR3 loop spans 14 amino acids. V lost 2 bases, J lost 3 bases, and 12 bases lay in between. CDR3 coding DNA: TGTGCCAGCAGCTTAGCCGGGACAAACTACGAGCAGTACTTC. It yields the protein CASSLAGTNYEQYF. The full variable domain, completed using reference TRBV5-5 and TRBJ2-7, is DAGVTQSPTHLIKTRGQQVTLRCSPISGHKSVSWYQQVLGQGPQFIFQYYEKEERGRGNFPDRFSARQFPNYSSELNVNALLLGDSALYLCASSLAGTNYEQYFGPGTRLTVT.

CDR3 bases: TGTGCCAGCAGCCAAAGGGCGGGGGGGGTCACAGATACGCAGTATTTT. Translation: CASSQRAGGVTDTQYF. This sequence joins TRBV3-1 (or the pseudogene TRBV3-2) and TRBJ2-3; 9 nucleotides agree with TRBD2. Germline V gene data show CDR1 as LGHDT and CDR2 as YNNKEL (reference sequence). V shed 2 bases, J shed 2 bases, and the junction held 5 bases outside the gene matches. The CDR3 spans 16 residues.

The chain carries TRBV5-1 and TRBJ2-7; possible D gene TRBD1, 6 bases. Trimming removed 4 bases at V and 7 bases at J, with 21 bases between. Germline CDR1 reads SGHRS; CDR2 reads YFSETQ. The CDR3 length is 15 residues. The CDR3, as DNA: TGCGCCAGCAGCGCCTCCCAGGGGAGCCTAGGAGAGCAGTACTTC. Its protein is CASSASQGSLGEQYF.

The chain has TRBV2 and TRBJ1-1; 11 bases are shared with TRBD1. V was pared by 8 bases and J by 3 bases, with 11 bases of the junction left unmatched. Germline CDR1 and CDR2: SNHLY and FYNNEI. The CDR3 covers 16 residues. The CDR3, as DNA: TGTGCCAGCCACTCCGGGACAGGGGGGACGTACACTGAAGCTTTCTTT. It translates to CASHSGTGGTYTEAFF.

CDR3 nucleotide sequence: TGTGCCAGCAGCAACCCGACGGGGAAGGTTAACAATGAGCAGTTCTTC. This encodes CASSNPTGKVNNEQFF. The gene calls are TRBV7-9 and TRBJ2-1; possibly TRBD2 for D (5 bases). Between the trimmed V and J ends, which lost 5 bases and 5 bases, there was a span of 19 bases. The CDR3 runs to 16 residues. The V gene's germline CDR1 is SEHNR and CDR2 FQNEAQ (reference sequence).

Here the CDR3 DNA reads TGTGCCAGCAGTGCGACAGGGAGGACTGAAGCTTTCTTT. Its protein product is CASSATGRTEAFF. The chain is built from TRBV6-6 and TRBJ1-1; 7 bases fit TRBD1. This CDR3 is built from 13 residues. Germline assignment: CDR1 MNHNY and CDR2 SVGAGI (reference sequence). The junction had 5 bases not matched to a gene; V was cut back by 5 bases and J by 5 bases.

The rearrangement uses TRBV27 and TRBJ1-1, with 9 bases lining up with TRBD1. J lost 7 bases, V lost 6 bases, and 6 bases had no gene match. Germline V gene data show CDR1 as MNHEY and CDR2 as SMNVEV (reference sequence). The CDR3 loop spans 13 amino acids. CDR3 sequence (DNA): TGTGCCAGCAGGAACACAGGGGGCAATGAAGCTTTCTTT. It translates to CASRNTGGNEAFF.

This clone was found a few times. This chain connects TRBV28 to TRBJ2-7; 8 bases match TRBD1. The V gene's germline CDR1 is MDHEN and CDR2 SYDVKM. This CDR3 has 13 amino acids. V gave up 8 bases and J gave up 6 bases; unmatched junction bases: 9. CDR3 coding DNA: TGTGCCAGCCGATTAACAGGGGGAAGCGAGCAGTACTTC. Its protein is CASRLTGGSEQYF.

This chain links TRBV30 with TRBJ2-7; D perhaps matches TRBD2 (5 bases). Germline CDR1 GTSNPN, CDR2 SVGIG (reference sequence). CDR3 length: 15 amino acids. Trimming shortened V by 5 bases and J by 0 bases, and 17 bases separated the two germline ends. CDR3 DNA: TGTGCCTGGCAGTCCCCGGGGTTAAGCTCCTACGAGCAGTACTTC. This encodes CAWQSPGLSSYEQYF.

The genes are TRBV3-1 (or the pseudogene TRBV3-2) and TRBJ2-3; 10 positions agree with TRBD1. Per the germline V gene, CDR1 is LGHDT and CDR2 is YNNKEL (reference sequence). After removal of 7 bases from V and 4 bases from J, the junction contained 11 bases not matched to a gene. The CDR3 covers 16 residues. The CDR3 DNA reads TGTGCCAGCAACCCCGGACAGGGGGAGGACTCAGATACGCAGTATTTT. Translated: CASNPGQGEDSDTQYF.

This clone was picked up a small number of times. The genes are TRBV7-9 and TRBJ2-7; TRBD1 agrees at 10 bases. The CDR3 totals 16 residues. With 4 bases clipped from V and 4 bases from J, the junction kept 10 bases outside the gene matches. From germline, CDR1 is SEHNR and CDR2 FQNEAQ (reference sequence). CDR3 in DNA: TGTGCCAGCAGCTCACAATCCGGGACAGGGGTGTACGAGCAGTACTTC. This sequence encodes CASSSQSGTGVYEQYF.

The table lists this clone with a count of one. The CDR3 loop is CASSTDRDEAFF. The CDR3 bases are TGTGCCAGTAGTACTGACAGGGACGAAGCTTTCTTT. J is TRBJ1-1 and V is TRBV19; the match to TRBD1 covers 7 bases. The V and J ends lost 4 bases and 8 bases, in that order; junction bases with no gene match: 4. The germline CDR1 and CDR2 sequences are LNHDA and SQIVND (reference sequence). CDR3 length: 12 residues.

This clone was seen a few times. The chain is built from TRBV30 and TRBJ1-1; 9 positions agree with TRBD1. J was trimmed by 5 bases and V by 3 bases; bases with no gene match: 10. Per the germline V gene, CDR1 is GTSNPN and CDR2 is SVGIG (reference sequence). This CDR3 comprises 15 residues. CDR3 sequence: CAWSPGQGLRTEAFF. The CDR3 DNA sequence: TGTGCCTGGAGCCCCGGACAGGGGTTGAGGACTGAAGCTTTCTTT.

The chain is built from TRBV29-1 and TRBJ2-7; no reliable D call. CDR1 and CDR2 (germline): SQVTM, ANQGSEA. This CDR3 has 12 residues. V was shortened by 7 bases and J by 4 bases, with 14 bases between the two germline ends. As DNA, the CDR3 is TGCAGCGCCATCCGAGGTGGGTACGAGCAGTACTTC. Protein product: CSAIRGGYEQYF.

This chain links TRBV29-1 with TRBJ1-2; TRBD1 aligns across 8 bases. This CDR3 contains 13 residues. The V gene end was trimmed by 1 base and the J gene end by 4 bases; junction bases not matched to a gene: 2. CDR1 and CDR2 (germline): SQVTM, ANQGSEA. The CDR3 bases are TGCAGCGTTGAAGGACAGGGGATCTATGGCTACACCTTC. Translated: CSVEGQGIYGYTF.

This rearrangement joins TRBV25-1 to TRBJ1-2; 10 bases agree with TRBD1. V lost 2 bases and J lost 4; bases outside the gene matches: 7. This CDR3 region has 16 residues. Germline CDR1 reads MGHDK; CDR2 reads SYGVNS. This CDR3 is CASSELLDRGSYGYTF. CDR3 DNA sequence: TGTGCCAGCAGTGAACTCCTGGACAGGGGGTCCTATGGCTACACCTTC.

The chain joins TRBV11-3 to TRBJ1-6, with D possibly being TRBD1 (5 bases). CDR1 is SGHNT and CDR2 is YENEEA in the germline V gene. The V end was cut by 2 bases, the J end by 7 bases, with 9 bases between. There are 14 residues in the CDR3. The CDR3 region has the DNA TGTGCCAGCAGCTTAAACGGGGGAAATTCACCCCTCCACTTT. It specifies CASSLNGGNSPLHF.

The rearrangement links TRBV6-5 to TRBJ1-1; TRBD1 aligns across 9 bases. Germline V gene lookup returns CDR1 MNHEY and CDR2 SVGAGI. With V trimmed by 7 bases and J by 0 bases, 6 bases remained unmatched. The CDR3 sequence is 15 residues long. DNA for the CDR3: TGTGCCAGCATTTTAACAGGGGGCGTGAACACTGAAGCTTTCTTT. It yields the protein CASILTGGVNTEAFF.

This clone was seen only a few times. The chain carries TRBV5-1 and TRBJ2-5; TRBD1 aligns across 7 bases. The length of the CDR3 is 16 residues. CDR1 SGHRS and CDR2 YFSETQ come from the germline V gene. V was pared by 0 bases and J by 2 bases, with 7 bases of the junction left unmatched. The CDR3 bases are TGCGCCAGCAGCTTGGCAGGGGGATCGGGACAAGAGACCCAGTACTTC. Translation: CASSLAGGSGQETQYF.

This clone occurred a few times. This CDR3 is CASSPLRASYNEQFF. The CDR3 DNA reads as TGTGCCAGCAGCCCCCTCAGGGCTTCCTACAATGAGCAGTTCTTC. This chain links TRBV3-1 (or the pseudogene TRBV3-2) with TRBJ2-1; D is perhaps TRBD1 (5 bases). Per the germline V gene, CDR1 is LGHDT and CDR2 is YNNKEL (reference sequence). V lost 4 bases and J 1 base, leaving 11 bases between the germline ends. The CDR3 is 15 residues long.

The chain couples TRBV27 to TRBJ2-1; 7 nucleotides align to TRBD1. The CDR3 covers 15 residues. Germline V gene data show CDR1 as MNHEY and CDR2 as SMNVEV (reference sequence). The V segment lost 6 bases and the J segment 6 bases; nucleotides outside the gene matches: 11. The CDR3 bases are TGTGCCAGCAGCCGGACAGGCGGGCCGCGCAATGAGCAGTTCTTC. Translation gives CASSRTGGPRNEQFF.

The V gene is TRBV2, the J gene TRBJ2-3, with 11 bases lining up with TRBD2. V lost 9 bases to trimming and J lost 4 bases; unmatched junction nucleotides: 9. This CDR3 has 15 residues. The V gene's germline CDR1 is SNHLY and CDR2 FYNNEI. CDR3 loop: CASVAGGMRADTQYF. In nucleotides, the CDR3 is TGTGCCAGTGTAGCGGGGGGGATGAGAGCAGATACGCAGTATTTT.

The genes are TRBV5-6 and TRBJ2-3, with D possibly matching TRBD2 (5 bases). V lost 1 base and J lost 4, with 16 bases in between. The length of the CDR3 is 16 residues. Per germline, CDR1 SGHDT and CDR2 YYEEEE. CDR3 in amino acids: CASSLIRSGSADTQYF. CDR3 coding DNA: TGTGCCAGCAGCTTGATACGGAGTGGGAGCGCAGATACGCAGTATTTT.